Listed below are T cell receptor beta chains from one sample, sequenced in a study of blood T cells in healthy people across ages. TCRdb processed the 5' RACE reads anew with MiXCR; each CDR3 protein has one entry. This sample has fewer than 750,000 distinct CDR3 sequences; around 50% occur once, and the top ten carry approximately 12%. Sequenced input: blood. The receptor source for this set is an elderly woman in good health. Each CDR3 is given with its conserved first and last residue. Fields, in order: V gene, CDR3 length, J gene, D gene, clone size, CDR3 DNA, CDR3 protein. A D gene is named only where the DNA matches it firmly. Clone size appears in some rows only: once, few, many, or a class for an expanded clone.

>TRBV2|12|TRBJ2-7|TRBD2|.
TGTGCCAGCAGAGGGAGGGGCGATGAGCAGTACTTC
CASRGRGDEQYF
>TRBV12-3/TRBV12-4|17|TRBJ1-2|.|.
TGTGCCAGCAGCCCTGAGACAGGCCCAATCTTCAACTATGGCTACACCTTC
CASSPETGPIFNYGYTF
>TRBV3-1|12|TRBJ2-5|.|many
TGTGCCAGCAGCGATCTCGGAGAGACCCAGTACTTC
CASSDLGETQYF
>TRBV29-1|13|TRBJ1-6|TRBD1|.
TGCAGCTTTCGACAGGGCCATAATTCACCCCTCCACTTT
CSFRQGHNSPLHF
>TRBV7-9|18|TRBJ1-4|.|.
TGTGCCAGCAGCTGGGGAAGGGGACACACAGAGCGGGGTGAAAAACTGTTTTTT
CASSWGRGHTERGEKLFF
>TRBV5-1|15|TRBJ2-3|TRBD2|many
TGCGCCAGTCGGTTCAGCGGGAGTCGCGCAGATACGCAGTATTTT
CASRFSGSRADTQYF
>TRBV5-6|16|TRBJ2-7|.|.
TGTGCCAGCTTTGACTACAGCGCTAGCTCCTACAATGAGCAGTACTTC
CASFDYSASSYNEQYF
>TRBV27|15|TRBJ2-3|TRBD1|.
TGTGCCAGCAGTTCCCCGGGACAGGGATCAGATACGCAGTATTTT
CASSSPGQGSDTQYF
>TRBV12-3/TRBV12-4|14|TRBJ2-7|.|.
TGTGCCAGCAGTGCCAGCAGGGGAAGGTACGAGCAGTACTTC
CASSASRGRYEQYF
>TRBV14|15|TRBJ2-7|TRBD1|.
TGTGCCAGCAGCCGCGGACAGGAAGGAACCTACGAGCAGTACTTC
CASSRGQEGTYEQYF
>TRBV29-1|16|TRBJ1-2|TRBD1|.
TGCAGCGTTGATGTCTTGATGGACAGCAGGGGGTATGGCTACACCTTC
CSVDVLMDSRGYGYTF
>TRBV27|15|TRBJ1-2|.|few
TGTGCCAGCCGACGGGACGCCGACCCCCTCTATGGCTACACCTTC
CASRRDADPLYGYTF
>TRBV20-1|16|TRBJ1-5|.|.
TGCAGTGCTAGAGAGCCTCCAGGACAGCTTAATCAGCCCCAGCATTTT
CSAREPPGQLNQPQHF
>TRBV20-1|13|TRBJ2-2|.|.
TGCAGTGCTAGAACAGGGTTGACCGGGGAGCTGTTTTTT
CSARTGLTGELFF
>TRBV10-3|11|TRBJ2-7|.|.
TGTGCCATCAGTTCCGGGGACGAGCAGTACTTC
CAISSGDEQYF
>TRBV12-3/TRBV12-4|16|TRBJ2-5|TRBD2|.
TGTGCCAGCAGTAATCCGGGACTAGCGGTAAAAGAGACCCAGTACTTC
CASSNPGLAVKETQYF
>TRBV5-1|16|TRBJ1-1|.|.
TGCGCCAGCAGCTTGAACGTCGGGATATGGAACACTGAAGCTTTCTTT
CASSLNVGIWNTEAFF
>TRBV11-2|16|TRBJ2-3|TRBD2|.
TGTGCCAGCAGCTTAGGTCTAGCGGGGAACGGCGATACGCAGTATTTT
CASSLGLAGNGDTQYF
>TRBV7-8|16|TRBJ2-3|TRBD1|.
TGTGCCAGCAGCTTAGTTAGTGGGACAGGGAGGGTGGCGCAGTATTTT
CASSLVSGTGRVAQYF
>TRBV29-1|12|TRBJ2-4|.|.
TGCAGCGCCAGGCAGGACGAAAACATTCAGTACTTC
CSARQDENIQYF
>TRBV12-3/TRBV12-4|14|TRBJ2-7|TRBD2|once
TGTGCCAGCAGTTGGGGGCTAGCGGGAGCCGAGCAGTACTTC
CASSWGLAGAEQYF
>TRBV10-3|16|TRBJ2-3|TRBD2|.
TGTGCCATCAGGCCCTTAGCGGGGGGGCCAACAGATACGCAGTATTTT
CAIRPLAGGPTDTQYF
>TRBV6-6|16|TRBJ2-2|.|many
TGTGCCAGCAGTTACGCGGACAGCCCTGGCACCGGGGAGCTGTTTTTT
CASSYADSPGTGELFF
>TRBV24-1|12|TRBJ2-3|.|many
TGTGCCACCCGGTCGGACACAGATACGCAGTATTTT
CATRSDTDTQYF
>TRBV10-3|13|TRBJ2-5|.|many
TGTGCCTCTCACCAACAGATACAAGAGACCCAGTACTTC
CASHQQIQETQYF
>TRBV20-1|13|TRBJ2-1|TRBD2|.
TGCAGTGCACCTAGCGGGAGAGTTAATGAGCAGTTCTTC
CSAPSGRVNEQFF
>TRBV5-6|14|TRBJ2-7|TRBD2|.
TGTGCCAGCACCTTCGGACTAGCCTCCTACGAGCAGTACTTC
CASTFGLASYEQYF
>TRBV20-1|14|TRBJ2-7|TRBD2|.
TGCAGTGTTAGAGAGCGGGAGGTCACCTACGAGCAGTACTTC
CSVREREVTYEQYF
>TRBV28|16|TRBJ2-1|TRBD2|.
TGTGCCAGCAGCGGGATTAGCGGGGGCCACTACAATGAGCAGTTCTTC
CASSGISGGHYNEQFF
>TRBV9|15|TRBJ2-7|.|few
TGTGCCAGCAGCCCTGAGGGGGATTCCTACAATGAGCAGTACTTC
CASSPEGDSYNEQYF
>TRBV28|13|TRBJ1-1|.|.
TGTGCCAGCAGTCCAATCAGTGGCACTGAAGCTTTCTTT
CASSPISGTEAFF
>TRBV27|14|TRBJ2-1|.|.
TGTGCCAGCAGTTTCTCCGACAGGTACAATGAGCAGTTCTTC
CASSFSDRYNEQFF
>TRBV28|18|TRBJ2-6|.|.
TGTGCCAGCAGATCCCCGACGGGACGGTACTCTGGGGCCAACGTCCTGACTTTC
CASRSPTGRYSGANVLTF
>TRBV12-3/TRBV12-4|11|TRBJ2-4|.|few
TGTGCCAGCAGAAGCAGGGGCATTCAGTACTTC
CASRSRGIQYF
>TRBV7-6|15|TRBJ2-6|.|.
TGTGCCAGCAGCCCAATTTTCTCTGGGGCCACCGTCCTGACTTTC
CASSPIFSGATVLTF
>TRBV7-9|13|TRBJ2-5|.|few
TGTGCCAGCAGCTTAACCTTATACAATGAGCAGTACTTC
CASSLTLYNEQYF
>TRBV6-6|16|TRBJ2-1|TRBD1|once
TGTGCCAGCAGGGGAACCGGGACAGGGGGCCGGGATGAGCAGTTCTTC
CASRGTGTGGRDEQFF
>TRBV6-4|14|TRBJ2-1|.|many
TGTGCCAGCAGTCCTTCTTGGAACGGCAAGGAGCAGTTCTTC
CASSPSWNGKEQFF
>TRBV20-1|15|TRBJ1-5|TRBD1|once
TGCAGTGCTATACAGGGGGCGGTGGACAATCAGCCCCAGCATTTT
CSAIQGAVDNQPQHF
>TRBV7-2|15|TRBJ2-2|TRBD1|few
TGTGCCAGCAGCTCGGGACAGGGGTTCACCGGGGAGCTGTTTTTT
CASSSGQGFTGELFF
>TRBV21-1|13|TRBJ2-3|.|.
TGTGCCAAGCGACTAGCCACCGCAGATACGCAGTATTTT
CAKRLATADTQYF
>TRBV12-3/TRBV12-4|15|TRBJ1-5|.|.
TGTGCCAGCACCGCCGATGTAACTAGCAATCAGCCCCAGCATTTT
CASTADVTSNQPQHF
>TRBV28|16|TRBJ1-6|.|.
TGTGCCAGCAGTTTAGGGGGGGGCTCCTATAATTCACCCCTCCACTTT
CASSLGGGSYNSPLHF
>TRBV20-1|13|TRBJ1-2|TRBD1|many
TGCAGTGCTAGAACCACAGGGGGCTCGGGCTACACCTTC
CSARTTGGSGYTF
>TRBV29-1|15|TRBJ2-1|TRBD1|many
TGCAGCGTCGCTAGGGGACAGGGAAACTACAATGAGCAGTTCTTC
CSVARGQGNYNEQFF